This T cell receptor (beta chain) was captured in a study of naive and memory T cell subsets. An oligonucleotide containing a UMI was ligated to the 3' end of TCR cDNA. Cells were not sorted; total RNA input targeted about 1 to 1000 ng. Four PCR rounds used nested alpha and beta constant region primers plus the SP2 primer. MiXCR, run by TCRdb on the 5' RACE reads, gives a single entry per CDR3 protein. The sample includes about 48,000 distinct CDR3 sequences, 4.7% seen only once; the top ten take about 0.8%. This clonotype has ten or more counts. The CDR3 loop spans 11 amino acids. Germline CDR1 SQVTM, CDR2 ANQGSEA. Trimming stripped 5 bases from V and 8 bases from J, with 9 bases between.

V is TRBV29-1 and J is TRBJ2-2; D may be TRBD1 (5 bases). The receptor comes from a female donor in good health. The CDR3 loop reads CSVTWTGELFF. The CDR3 DNA is TGCAGCGTTACCTGGACAGGGGAGCTGTTTTTT.